These T cell receptor beta chains were read from a single sample in a study of Ad26.COV2.S vaccination and SARS-CoV-2 variants. Libraries were prepared by immunoSEQ multiplex PCR; TCRdb keeps only in-frame clonotypes and omits some of them. The profile shows about 400,000 clones, approximately 90% of them singletons. Sample: peripheral blood, taken in a trial of Ad26.COV2.S vaccine versus placebo. The receptors were gathered from a person between 18 and 65 years old who received the Ad26.COV2.S COVID-19 vaccine or a placebo. Each CDR3 is given with its conserved first and last residue. D genes are given only for firm matches. Clone size, where shown, is once, few, many, or a class for clones that have expanded.

d_call,clone_size,v_call,j_call,cdr3_aa,cdr3_nt
.,.,TRBV7-8,TRBJ1-5,CASSLGASNQPQHF,TGTGCCAGCAGCTTAGGAGCCAGTAATCAGCCCCAGCATTTT
.,once,TRBV18,TRBJ2-1,CASSPAGSSYNEQFF,TGTGCCAGCTCACCTGCGGGAAGCTCCTACAATGAGCAGTTCTTC
.,.,TRBV10-3,TRBJ1-1,CAISAQENTEAFF,TGTGCCATCAGTGCACAGGAAAACACTGAAGCTTTCTTT
TRBD1,.,TRBV18,TRBJ2-7,CASSGGQVDEQYF,TGTGCCAGCTCAGGGGGACAGGTCGACGAGCAGTACTTC
TRBD2,.,TRBV18,TRBJ2-1,CASSPPVSLAGGPRLSSYNEQFF,TGTGCCAGCTCACCACCGGTCTCTCTAGCGGGAGGCCCGCGCCTGAGCTCCTACAATGAGCAGTTCTTC
.,few,TRBV4-1,TRBJ2-6,CASSLALGAESSGANVLTF,TGCGCCAGCAGCCTCGCCTTGGGGGCGGAAAGCTCTGGGGCCAACGTCCTGACTTTC
TRBD2,few,TRBV28,TRBJ2-7,CASSLGGSRREQYF,TGTGCCAGCAGTTTAGGCGGGAGTCGGCGGGAGCAGTACTTC
.,once,TRBV15,TRBJ1-1,CATSGQENTEAFF,TGTGCCACCAGCGGGCAAGAGAACACTGAAGCTTTCTTT
.,.,TRBV27,TRBJ1-1,CASSHVRGMNTEAFF,TGTGCCAGCAGCCACGTCCGGGGTATGAACACTGAAGCTTTCTTT
.,few,TRBV11-3,TRBJ2-7,CASSLGEAYSYEQYF,TGTGCCAGCAGCTTAGGGGAGGCCTACTCCTACGAGCAGTACTTC
.,few,TRBV7-2,TRBJ1-4,CASSPSAGDYEKLFF,TGTGCCAGCAGCCCCTCGGCAGGGGACTATGAAAAACTGTTTTTT
.,.,TRBV5-1,TRBJ2-2,CASSLWGVKGRMLNTGELFF,TGCGCCAGCAGCTTGTGGGGGGTAAAGGGTCGAATGTTGAACACCGGGGAGCTGTTTTTT
TRBD2,.,TRBV2,TRBJ2-7,CASSESLAASYEQYF,TGTGCCAGCAGTGAGAGTCTAGCGGCATCCTACGAGCAGTACTTC
TRBD1,.,TRBV28,TRBJ1-6,CASGGGTGDPLHF,TGTGCCAGCGGGGGCGGGACAGGGGACCCCCTCCACTTT
.,.,TRBV9,TRBJ2-4,CASSVAPRGGSIQYF,TGTGCCAGCAGCGTAGCTCCCAGGGGCGGAAGCATTCAGTACTTC
TRBD1,.,TRBV11-2,TRBJ1-3,CASSRGQTISGNTIYF,TGTGCCAGCAGCCGGGGACAGACTATCTCTGGAAACACCATATATTTT
.,.,TRBV9,TRBJ1-6,CASSVEAQINSPLHF,TGTGCCAGCAGCGTAGAGGCGCAGATCAATTCACCCCTCCACTTT
.,.,TRBV29-1,TRBJ2-7,CSVAGAYEQYF,TGCAGCGTTGCCGGGGCCTACGAGCAGTACTTC
.,.,TRBV12-3/TRBV12-4,TRBJ2-1,CASSLTGTPEQFF,TGTGCCAGCAGTTTAACAGGGACCCCTGAGCAGTTCTTC